Described below is a single T cell receptor (beta chain) sequence and its context. Antigen: not known. The CDR3 loop spans 13 amino acids. In germline, CDR1 is SGHRS, CDR2 YFSETQ. V was clipped by 8 bases and J by 2 bases; unmatched bases: 4. TCRdb itself ran the 5' RACE reads through MiXCR, one entry per CDR3 protein. The data show just over 350,000 distinct CDR3 sequences, roughly 20% seen once. The data are from a study of CD8 T cells in ankylosing spondylitis. The study's findings and limits: The study identified a TCR beta motif of under ten highly homologous variants that appeared characteristic of ankylosing spondylitis blood. Significantly higher representation of disease-linked clones was reported for matched ankylosing spondylitis synovial fluid. Reports of some motif variants in reactive arthritis synovial fluid and blood predate this one.

The clonotype originates from a male donor with ankylosing spondylitis or in good health (not recorded which). Sequenced sample: blood, either unsorted or a sorted T cell fraction (not recorded which). The chain has TRBV5-1 and TRBJ2-1, with 7 bases fitting TRBD1. The CDR3 reads CASGTEPYNEQFF. As DNA, the CDR3 is TGCGCCAGTGGGACAGAACCCTACAATGAGCAGTTCTTC.